What follows are 5 T cell receptor beta chains derived from one specimen sequenced in a study of blood T cells in healthy people across ages (dated by TCRdb to about 2015). The library was built by means of 5' RACE. This sample was sequenced with an Illumina HiSeq 2500. A second PCR of about 7 to 12 cycles was run with a J-beta primer mix and a sample-barcoded 5' primer. The raw public reads went through TCRdb reprocessing: fastp at Q25, MiXCR clone calling, in-frame beta chains kept. Each CDR3 protein gets just one entry, which takes the most common genes and DNA from the rows behind it. Here the sample has 1.5 million to 2 million distinct CDR3 sequences; 28% occur a single time. Together, the top ten hold 7.7% of the sample. The sample comprised blood. The source of these receptors is a woman aged 25 to 39 in good health.

This chain uses TRBV7-9 with TRBJ1-2; the D gene is possibly TRBD1 (5 bases). V was shortened by 6 bases and J by 4 bases, with 12 bases between the two germline ends. The CDR3 has 13 residues. Germline CDR1 SEHNR, CDR2 FQNEAQ (reference sequence). CDR3 sequence: CASRAAGIYGYTF. CDR3 in DNA: TGTGCCAGCAGAGCGGCAGGGATCTATGGCTACACCTTC.

This chain links TRBV6-2 or TRBV6-3 with TRBJ2-5; the D is unclear. The V and J ends lost 1 base and 4 bases respectively, with 10 bases between them. The CDR3 is 14 amino acids. Germline values: CDR1 MNHEY, CDR2 SVGEGT. CDR3 loop: CASSYLRLGETQYF. The CDR3 nucleotides are TGTGCCAGCAGTTACTTGCGGCTGGGAGAGACCCAGTACTTC.

This clonotype was seen repeatedly, ten times or more. This chain joins TRBV6-6 and TRBJ2-7; possibly TRBD2 for D (6 bases). Trimming removed 7 bases from V and 3 bases from J, with 19 bases in between. Germline loops: CDR1 MNHNY, CDR2 SVGAGI (reference sequence). The CDR3 runs 15 residues. CDR3 coding DNA: TGTGCCAGCACCATCCCGCGGACGGGGGACTACGAGCAGTACTTC. Encoded protein: CASTIPRTGDYEQYF.

This clonotype was seen repeatedly, ten times or more. This chain uses TRBV28 with TRBJ2-1; TRBD2 matches at 14 bases. The germline V gene has CDR1 MDHEN and CDR2 SYDVKM. The CDR3 sequence is 16 residues long. The V and J ends lost 5 bases and 7 bases, in that order; junction bases with no gene match: 7. The CDR3 protein is CASSPLRLAGGNEQFF. CDR3 sequence (DNA): TGTGCCAGCAGTCCCTTACGACTAGCGGGGGGGAATGAGCAGTTCTTC.

CDR3 amino acids: CASSLKRGGNNEQFF. CDR3 bases: TGTGCCAGCTCCCTCAAGCGGGGGGGTAACAATGAGCAGTTCTTC. The rearrangement joins TRBV18 to TRBJ2-1; 10 positions agree with TRBD2. The V segment lost 6 bases and the J segment 5 bases; nucleotides outside the gene matches: 7. CDR1 is KGHSH and CDR2 is LQKENI in the germline V gene. The CDR3 length is 15 residues.